Shown below are 3 T cell receptor beta chains from a single sample sequenced in a study of blood T cell repertoires in COVID-19. TCRdb's table, derived via immunoSEQ multiplex PCR, lists solely in-frame clones and lacks some. The sample consists of 75,000 to 95,000 clones, over 65% of them appearing once. Sequenced: peripheral blood. These TCRs come from a man between 65 and 79 years old with COVID-19, enrolled during active disease.

V is TRBV7-2 and J is TRBJ1-5; tentative D call: TRBD1 (5 bases). This CDR3 comprises 14 residues. From germline, CDR1 is SGHTA and CDR2 FQGNSA. With 5 bases removed from V and 4 bases from J, the gap between germline ends came to 12 bases. Here the CDR3 reads CASSLMGGNQPQHF. The CDR3 DNA reads TGTGCCAGCAGCCTAATGGGGGGTAATCAGCCCCAGCATTTT. Full variable domain (missing parts from reference TRBV7-2 and TRBJ1-5): GAGVSQSPSNKVTEKGKDVELRCDPISGHTALYWYRQSLGQGLEFLIYFQGNSAPDKSGLPSDRFSAERTGGSVSTLTIQRTQQEDSAVYLCASSLMGGNQPQHFGDGTRLSIL.

V gene TRBV7-2 combines with J gene TRBJ1-4; no clear D. Germline CDR1 SGHTA, CDR2 FQGNSA. Trimming left V 2 bases short and J 4 bases short, with 14 bases between. There are 16 residues in the CDR3. The chain's CDR3 is CASSLSRAGFNEKLFF. In nucleotides, the CDR3 is TGTGCCAGCAGCTTATCCCGGGCGGGATTTAATGAAAAACTGTTTTTT.

The V gene is TRBV6-2 or TRBV6-3, the J gene TRBJ2-7; TRBD2 is a possible D gene (6 bases). The CDR3 contains 19 residues. Germline loops: CDR1 MNHEY, CDR2 SVGEGT. The V gene lost 0 bases and the J gene lost 3 bases, with 24 bases spanning the gap. The CDR3: CASSYSTVADRDWDYEQYF. The CDR3 coding sequence is TGTGCCAGCAGTTACTCTACGGTAGCAGACCGGGACTGGGACTACGAGCAGTACTTC.